This T cell receptor (beta chain) derives from a study of technical replicates of blood from a few donors. Repertoires were generated with immunoSEQ multiplex PCR, while TCRdb's copy carries only in-frame clones and drops some. This sample has roughly 79,000 clones, with 96% found just once. CDR3 length equals 14 residues. V lost 1 base, J lost 12 bases, and 9 bases stayed unmatched. Germline V gene data show CDR1 as SGHTA and CDR2 as FQGNSA. The TCR comes from a human donor in good health. The V call is TRBV7-2, the J call TRBJ2-1; 7 bases align to TRBD2. The sequenced material came from T cells isolated from PBMCs. The CDR3 region has the DNA TGTGCCAGCAGCTTAGGAGTGACTAGCATCGGGCAGTTCTTC. This sequence encodes CASSLGVTSIGQFF.